This TCR beta chain was identified during a study of shared clonotypes between healthy human individuals. Note on this clone: Its target is unknown.

CD8 cells classed as naive were CD45RO-negative and positively selected for CCR7, excluding terminally differentiated effector memory CD45RA+ cells. The test was conducted at deep level. Sequenced by immunoSEQ multiplex PCR; TCRdb stores in-frame clones only, minus some. The data contain 550,000 to 650,000 clones, roughly 96% of them singletons. The CDR3 spans 16 residues. Germline values: CDR1 LGHNT, CDR2 FRNRAP. Trimming took 3 bases from V and 8 from J; bases not matched to a gene: 8. Overall study findings and caveats: Rarefaction indicated that sorted-subset sequencing remained incomplete although depth was large.

Sequencing was carried out using naive CD8+ T cells sorted from blood. The J gene is TRBJ2-1, the V gene TRBV12-5; the match to TRBD1 covers 12 bases. This TCR was sampled from a woman aged 30 to 39 in good health. The CDR3 DNA reads as TGTGCTAGTGGTTTTCCGGGACAGGGGGCGGAGGATGAGCAGTTCTTC. It translates to CASGFPGQGAEDEQFF.